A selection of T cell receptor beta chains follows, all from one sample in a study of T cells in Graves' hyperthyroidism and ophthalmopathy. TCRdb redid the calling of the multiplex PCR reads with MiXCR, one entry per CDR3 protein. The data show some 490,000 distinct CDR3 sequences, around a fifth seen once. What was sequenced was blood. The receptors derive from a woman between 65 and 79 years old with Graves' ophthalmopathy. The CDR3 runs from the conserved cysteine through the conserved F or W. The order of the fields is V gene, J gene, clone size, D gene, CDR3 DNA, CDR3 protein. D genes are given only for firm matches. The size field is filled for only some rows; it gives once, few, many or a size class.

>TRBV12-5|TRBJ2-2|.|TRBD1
TGTGCTAGTGGTTTGGTAGATTCTACAGGGGTTAGCGGGGAGCTGTTTTTT
CASGLVDSTGVSGELFF
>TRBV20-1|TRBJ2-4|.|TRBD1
TGCAGTGCTAGCCTCAGGGGGATTCAGTACTTC
CSASLRGIQYF
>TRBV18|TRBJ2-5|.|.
TGTGCCAGCTCACCACCGATAAGAATGACCCAAGAGACCCAGTACTTC
CASSPPIRMTQETQYF
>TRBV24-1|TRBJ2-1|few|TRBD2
TGTGCCACCAGTGATAGCCTCCTCTTAGCGGGAGGGAACAATGAGCAGTTCTTC
CATSDSLLLAGGNNEQFF
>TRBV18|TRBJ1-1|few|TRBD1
TGTGCCAGCTCACCACCGATGGGACAGGCGAACACTGAAGCTTTCTTT
CASSPPMGQANTEAFF
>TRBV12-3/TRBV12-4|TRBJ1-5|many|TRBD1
TGTGCCAGCAGTACAGGGGTGCGGAATCAGCCCCAGCATTTT
CASSTGVRNQPQHF
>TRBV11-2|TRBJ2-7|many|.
TGTGCCAGCAGCTTAGTGAGGGGTATCTACGAGCAGTACTTC
CASSLVRGIYEQYF
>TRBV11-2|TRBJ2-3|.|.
TGTGCCAGCAGCTTAGATAAACGTGAATTAGCGTCAAATACGCAGTATTTT
CASSLDKRELASNTQYF
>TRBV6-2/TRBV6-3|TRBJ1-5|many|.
TGTGCCAGCAGTCGCACCCTTAGCAATCAGCCCCAGCATTTT
CASSRTLSNQPQHF
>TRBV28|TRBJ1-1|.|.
TGTGCCAACAGTTCCCGTACCAGAGGCACTGAAGCTTTCTTT
CANSSRTRGTEAFF
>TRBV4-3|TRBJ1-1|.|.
TGCGCCAGCAGCCAAGATGCAGCAGGGAACACTGAAGCTTTCTTT
CASSQDAAGNTEAFF
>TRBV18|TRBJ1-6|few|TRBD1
TGTGCCAGCTCACCCGGGACAGCCCATAATTCACCCCTCCACTTT
CASSPGTAHNSPLHF
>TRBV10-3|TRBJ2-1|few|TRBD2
TGTGCCATAGCGGGAGGGGGCAATGAGCAGTTCTTC
CAIAGGGNEQFF
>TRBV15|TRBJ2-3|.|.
TGTGCCACCAGCAGAGTACAGGGTTATAGCACAGATACGCAGTATTTT
CATSRVQGYSTDTQYF
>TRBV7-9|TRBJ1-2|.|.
TGTGCCAGCAGTTCAATTGTCCAGGACCGCCAAAAAGGCTACACCTTC
CASSSIVQDRQKGYTF
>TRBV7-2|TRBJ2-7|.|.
TGTGCCAGCAGCTCCTCGACTCGATCCTACGAGCAGTACTTC
CASSSSTRSYEQYF
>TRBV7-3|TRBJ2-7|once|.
TGTGCCAGCAGCTTTTCAGGGTTTGGCGAGCAGTACTTC
CASSFSGFGEQYF
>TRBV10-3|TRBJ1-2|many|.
TGTGCCATCAGTGAGCGGGGTAGTGGCCCTAACTATGGCTACACCTTC
CAISERGSGPNYGYTF
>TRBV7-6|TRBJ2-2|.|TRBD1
TGTGCCAGCAGCTTAGATGGACAGGGGGCAGGCGGGGAGCTGTTTTTT
CASSLDGQGAGGELFF
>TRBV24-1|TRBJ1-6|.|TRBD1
TGTGCCACCAGTGAGGGGGACAGGGGGCGCGAGGATTCACCCCTCCACTTT
CATSEGDRGREDSPLHF
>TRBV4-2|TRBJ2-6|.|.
TGTGCCAGCAGCCAACCTTCGTGGGACTCTGGGGCCAACGTCCTGACTTTC
CASSQPSWDSGANVLTF
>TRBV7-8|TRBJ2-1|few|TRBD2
TGTGCCAGCAGCTTAACCCCGCATGGGACTAGCGGGAGTGATGAGCAGTTCTTC
CASSLTPHGTSGSDEQFF
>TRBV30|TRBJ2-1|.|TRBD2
TGTGCCTGGAGAAAGCGGGGAGCCTACAATGAGCAGTTCTTC
CAWRKRGAYNEQFF
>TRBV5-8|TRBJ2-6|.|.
TGTGCCAGCAGCTCTACAGGGGAGGCTGGGGCCAACGTCCTGACTTTC
CASSSTGEAGANVLTF
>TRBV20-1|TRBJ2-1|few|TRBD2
TGCAGTGCCAGACTAGCCGGGGAGCAGTTCTTC
CSARLAGEQFF
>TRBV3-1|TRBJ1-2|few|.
TGTGCCAGCAGCCATGCCCCAGGGGCCTATGGCTACACCTTC
CASSHAPGAYGYTF
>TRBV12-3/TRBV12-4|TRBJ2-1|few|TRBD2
TGTGCCAGCAGTTACAGCGGGAGGTACAATGAGCAGTTCTTC
CASSYSGRYNEQFF
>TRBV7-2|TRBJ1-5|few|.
TGTGCCAGCAGCAATGAGTATCAGCCCCAGCATTTT
CASSNEYQPQHF
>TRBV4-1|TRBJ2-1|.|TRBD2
TGCGCCAGCAGCCAAGAACCCCCCCCTAGCGGGAGTTATAATGAGCAGTTCTTC
CASSQEPPPSGSYNEQFF
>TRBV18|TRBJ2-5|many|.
TGTGCCAGCTCAGCCAATAGTGAAGAGACCCAGTACTTC
CASSANSEETQYF
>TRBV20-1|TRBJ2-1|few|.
TGCAGTGCTAGAGATCGGAGTCTTGCCTACAATGAGCAGTTCTTC
CSARDRSLAYNEQFF
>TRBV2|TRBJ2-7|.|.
TGTGCCAGCAGTGGGACTGGCGCTATCTACGAGCAGTACTTC
CASSGTGAIYEQYF
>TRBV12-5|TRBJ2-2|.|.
TGTGCTAGTGGTTTGGACACCGGGGAGCTGTTTTTT
CASGLDTGELFF
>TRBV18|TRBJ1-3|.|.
TGTGCCAGCTCACCAAGGGACAACTCTGGAAACACCATATATTTT
CASSPRDNSGNTIYF
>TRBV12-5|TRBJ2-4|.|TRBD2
TGTGCTAGTGGCCTGGTCCGGGGAGGGACTAGGGGTTTTATAGCCAAAAACATTCAGTACTTC
CASGLVRGGTRGFIAKNIQYF
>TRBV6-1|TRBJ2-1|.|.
TGTGCCAGCAGTGATGGTCAGGGTCGCGGCAATGAGCAGTTCTTC
CASSDGQGRGNEQFF
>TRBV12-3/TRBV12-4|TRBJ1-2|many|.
TGTGCCAGCAGTTTAGTTTATGGCTACACCTTC
CASSLVYGYTF
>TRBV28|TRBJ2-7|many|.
TGTGCCAGCAGTTTAGATTCGGGAAGTGGCGAGCAGTACTTC
CASSLDSGSGEQYF
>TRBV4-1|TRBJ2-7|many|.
TGCGCCAGCAGCCCTGTATGGAGGACAGTGAGCACCTACGAGCAGTACTTC
CASSPVWRTVSTYEQYF
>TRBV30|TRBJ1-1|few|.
TGTGCCTGGGTGCCTTTGAAGGCTGAAGCTTTCTTT
CAWVPLKAEAFF
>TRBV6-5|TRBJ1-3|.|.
TGTGCCAGCAGTTACGAGAGAAGCTCTGGAAACACCATATATTTT
CASSYERSSGNTIYF
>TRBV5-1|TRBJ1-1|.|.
TGCGCCAGCAGCTTGTCTCCTACCTCAACTGAAGCTTTCTTT
CASSLSPTSTEAFF
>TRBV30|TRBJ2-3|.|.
TGTGCCTGGAGTGGAGGACTATCCGGATATACGCAGTATTTT
CAWSGGLSGYTQYF
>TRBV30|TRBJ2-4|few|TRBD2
TGTGCCTGGAGTGTGGGAGGGCAACTAGACATTCAGTACTTC
CAWSVGGQLDIQYF
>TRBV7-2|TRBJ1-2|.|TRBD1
TGTGCCAGCAGCTTAGATGGAACAGGGGCTGGCTACACCTTC
CASSLDGTGAGYTF